The entry below gives a single T cell receptor (beta chain) sequence along with its context. This CDR3 region has 14 residues. Germline loops: CDR1 SGHRS, CDR2 YFSETQ. The trim removed 1 base at V and 3 bases at J, leaving 1 base unmatched. The protocol was immunoSEQ multiplex PCR, while the TCRdb copy is restricted to in-frame clones and leaves out a portion. The repertoire holds fewer than 85,000 clones, with approximately 94% as singletons. This sample is drawn from a study of T cell changes during pregnancy in multiple sclerosis. The source of this sequence is a female donor with multiple sclerosis, enrolled in a pregnancy study. The genes are TRBV5-1 and TRBJ2-7; 10 bases are shared with TRBD2. The input for sequencing was peripheral blood, taken in the third trimester of pregnancy. The CDR3 protein is CASSLTSGVYEQYF. The CDR3 DNA reads TGCGCCAGCAGCTTGACTAGCGGGGTCTACGAGCAGTACTTC.